These 10 T cell receptor beta chains share one sample of origin, sequenced in a study of T cell responses to AZD1222 COVID-19 vaccine. The assay was immunoSEQ multiplex PCR, and TCRdb's table has in-frame clones only and misses some. The sample has 45,000 to 70,000 clones, 80% to 90% seen once; the top ten hold roughly 15%. The material was peripheral blood, obtained 28 days after the second AZD1222 dose. The receptors were gathered from an adult who received the AZD1222 COVID-19 vaccine.

The chain combines TRBV18 with TRBJ1-1, with 8 bases fitting TRBD1. Germline V CDR1 and CDR2: KGHSH, LQKENI. Trimming removed 3 bases from V and 1 base from J; junction bases left unmatched: 7. The CDR3 consists of 16 residues. The CDR3: CASSPGQGAGNTEAFF. The DNA of the CDR3 is TGTGCCAGCTCACCCGGGCAGGGGGCAGGGAACACTGAAGCTTTCTTT.

This chain joins TRBV2 and TRBJ2-7; 7 bases are a match to TRBD1. V was clipped by 9 bases and J by 2 bases; unmatched bases: 19. CDR3 length equals 17 residues. Germline V lookup: CDR1 SNHLY, CDR2 FYNNEI. CDR3 loop: CASQQEQGPSYTYEQYF. The CDR3, as DNA: TGTGCCAGTCAACAAGAACAGGGGCCGTCGTACACCTACGAGCAGTACTTC. Looking up the rest from reference TRBV2 and TRBJ2-7 gives the full variable domain: EPEVTQTPSHQVTQMGQEVILRCVPISNHLYFYWYRQILGQKVEFLVSFYNNEISEKSEIFDDQFSVERPDGSNFTLKIRSTKLEDSAMYFCASQQEQGPSYTYEQYFGPGTRLTVT.

The J gene is TRBJ2-3, the V gene TRBV5-1, with 10 bases lining up with TRBD1. CDR1 is SGHRS and CDR2 is YFSETQ in the germline V gene. V shed 1 base, J shed 0 bases, and the junction held 11 bases outside the gene matches. CDR3 length equals 19 residues. The CDR3, as DNA: TGCGCCAGCAGCTTGACCGGGACAGGGGACTATTATAGCACAGATACGCAGTATTTT. Amino acid sequence: CASSLTGTGDYYSTDTQYF.

This clone was found once. V is TRBV7-9 and J is TRBJ2-2, with D perhaps assigned TRBD1 or TRBD2 (5 bases each). Germline V gene lookup returns CDR1 SEHNR and CDR2 FQNEAQ (reference sequence). V was trimmed by 4 bases and J by 4 bases, leaving 13 bases between them. The CDR3 consists of 15 residues. The CDR3 DNA reads TGTGCCAGCAGCTCCAAAGAGGGGCGCACCGGGGAGCTGTTTTTT. It translates to CASSSKEGRTGELFF.

The chain employs TRBV19 and TRBJ2-7, with TRBD2 matching over 10 bases. The CDR3 spans 15 residues. Germline CDR1 and CDR2: LNHDA and SQIVND (reference sequence). V gave up 6 bases and J gave up 2 bases; unmatched junction bases: 7. CDR3: CASSQLAGNTYEQYF. The DNA for the CDR3 is TGTGCCAGTAGCCAACTAGCGGGAAACACCTACGAGCAGTACTTC.

V is TRBV7-2 and J is TRBJ2-7; D perhaps matches TRBD1 (6 bases). The V and J ends lost 4 bases and 2 bases respectively, with 12 bases between them. Germline V lookup: CDR1 SGHTA, CDR2 FQGNSA. The CDR3 consists of 14 residues. CDR3 sequence: CASSSGGVPYEQYF. CDR3 coding DNA: TGTGCCAGCAGCTCTGGGGGCGTACCCTACGAGCAGTACTTC.

The chain recombines TRBV21-1 with TRBJ2-2; TRBD2 is the table's D call and was not checked against the DNA. TRBV21-1 is recorded as a pseudogene. The CDR3 covers 17 residues. This chain's CDR3 is CASSKVIPLGGTGELFF. CDR3 DNA: TGTGCCAGCAGCAAAGTGATCCCCCTCGGGGGCACCGGGGAGCTGTTTTTT.

The CDR3 coding sequence is TGTGCCAGCAGGCAAGGGGGGAACACTGAAGCTTTCTTT. Its translation: CASRQGGNTEAFF. The genes are TRBV6-4 and TRBJ1-1, with D perhaps matching TRBD1 (6 bases). From germline, CDR1 is MRHNA and CDR2 SNTAGT. The V and J ends lost 6 bases and 1 base respectively, with 9 bases between them. This CDR3 region has 13 residues.

V usage is TRBV9 and J usage is TRBJ1-3, with TRBD1 identical over 8 bases. CDR1 SGDLS and CDR2 YYNGEE come from the germline V gene. The trim removed 2 bases at V and 2 bases at J, leaving 3 bases unmatched. This CDR3 comprises 15 residues. Here the CDR3 DNA reads TGTGCCAGCAGCGTCTCCAGGGGGCCTGGAAACACCATATATTTT. Protein product: CASSVSRGPGNTIYF.

This chain connects TRBV6-5 to TRBJ1-1, with D tentatively TRBD1 (5 bases). This CDR3 has 13 residues. Germline loops: CDR1 MNHEY, CDR2 SVGAGI. V lost 10 bases to trimming and J lost 1 base, with 13 bases between them. The CDR3 coding sequence is TGTGCCACTCAGAATACAGGGAACACTGAAGCTTTCTTT. Translating it yields CATQNTGNTEAFF.